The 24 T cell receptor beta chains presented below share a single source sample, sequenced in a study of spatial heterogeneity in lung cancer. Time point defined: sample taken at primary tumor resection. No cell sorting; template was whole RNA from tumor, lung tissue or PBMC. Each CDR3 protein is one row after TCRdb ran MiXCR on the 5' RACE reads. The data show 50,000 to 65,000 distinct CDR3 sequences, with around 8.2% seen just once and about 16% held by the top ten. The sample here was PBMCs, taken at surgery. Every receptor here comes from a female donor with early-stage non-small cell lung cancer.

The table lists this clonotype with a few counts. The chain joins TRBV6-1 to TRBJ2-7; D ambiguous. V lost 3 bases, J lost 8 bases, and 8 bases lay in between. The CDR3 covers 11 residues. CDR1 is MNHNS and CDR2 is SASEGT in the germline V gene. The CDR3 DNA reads TGTGCCAGCAGTGACCCCAGAAAGCAGTACGTC. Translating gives CASSDPRKQYV.

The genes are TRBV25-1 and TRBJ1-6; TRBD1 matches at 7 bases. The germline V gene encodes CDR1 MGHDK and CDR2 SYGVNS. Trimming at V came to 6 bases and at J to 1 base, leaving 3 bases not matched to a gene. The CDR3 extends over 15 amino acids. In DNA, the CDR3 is TGTGCCAGCAGCCTGGACAGGTCCTATAATTCACCCCTCCACTTT. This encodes CASSLDRSYNSPLHF.

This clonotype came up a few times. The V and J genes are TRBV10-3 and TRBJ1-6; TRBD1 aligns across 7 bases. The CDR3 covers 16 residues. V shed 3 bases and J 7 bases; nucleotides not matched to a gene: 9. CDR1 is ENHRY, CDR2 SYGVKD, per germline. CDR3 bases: TGTGCCATCAGTGAATCCGGGACAGTGAACAATTCACCCCTCCACTTT. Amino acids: CAISESGTVNNSPLHF.

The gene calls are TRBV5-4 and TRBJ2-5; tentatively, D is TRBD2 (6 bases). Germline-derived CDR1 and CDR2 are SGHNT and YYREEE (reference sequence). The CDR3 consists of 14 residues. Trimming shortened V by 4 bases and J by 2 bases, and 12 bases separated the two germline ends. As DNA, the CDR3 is TGTGCCAGCAGCGGACGACTAGGTCAAGAGACCCAGTACTTC. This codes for CASSGRLGQETQYF.

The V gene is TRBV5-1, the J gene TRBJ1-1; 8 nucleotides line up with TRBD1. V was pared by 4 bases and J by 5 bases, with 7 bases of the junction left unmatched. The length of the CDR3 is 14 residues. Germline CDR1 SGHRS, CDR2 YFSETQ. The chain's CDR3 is CASSGWTGLTEAFF. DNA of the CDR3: TGCGCCAGCAGCGGGTGGACAGGGTTGACTGAAGCTTTCTTT.

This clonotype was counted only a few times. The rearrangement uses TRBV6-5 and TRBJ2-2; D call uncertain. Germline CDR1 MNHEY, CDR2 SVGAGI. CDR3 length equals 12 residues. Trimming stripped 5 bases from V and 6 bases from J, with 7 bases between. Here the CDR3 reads CASSPRSGELFF. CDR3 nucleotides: TGTGCCAGCAGTCCCCGTTCCGGGGAGCTGTTTTTT.

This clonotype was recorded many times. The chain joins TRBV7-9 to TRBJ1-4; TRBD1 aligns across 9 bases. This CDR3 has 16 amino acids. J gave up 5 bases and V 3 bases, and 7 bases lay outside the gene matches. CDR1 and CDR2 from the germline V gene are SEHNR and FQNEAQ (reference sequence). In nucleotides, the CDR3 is TGTGCCAGCAGCTTTGGCCGGACAGGGGAGAATGAAAAACTGTTTTTT. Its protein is CASSFGRTGENEKLFF.

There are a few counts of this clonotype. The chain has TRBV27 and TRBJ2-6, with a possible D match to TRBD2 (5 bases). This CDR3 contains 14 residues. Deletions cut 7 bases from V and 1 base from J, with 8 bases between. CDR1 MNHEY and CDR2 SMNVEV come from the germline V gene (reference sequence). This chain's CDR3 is CASITGSGANVLTF. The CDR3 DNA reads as TGTGCCAGCATTACGGGGTCTGGGGCCAACGTCCTGACTTTC. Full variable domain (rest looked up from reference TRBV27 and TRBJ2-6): EAQVTQNPRYLITVTGKKLTVTCSQNMNHEYMSWYRQDPGLGLRQIYYSMNVEVTDKGDVPEGYKVSRKEKRNFPLILESPSPNQTSLYFCASITGSGANVLTFGAGSRLTVL.

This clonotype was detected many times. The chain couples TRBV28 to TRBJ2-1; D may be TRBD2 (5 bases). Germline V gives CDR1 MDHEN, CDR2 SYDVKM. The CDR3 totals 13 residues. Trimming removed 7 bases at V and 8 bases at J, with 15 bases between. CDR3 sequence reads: CASMDSPLHEQFF. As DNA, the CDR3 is TGTGCCAGCATGGACTCCCCTTTGCATGAGCAGTTCTTC.

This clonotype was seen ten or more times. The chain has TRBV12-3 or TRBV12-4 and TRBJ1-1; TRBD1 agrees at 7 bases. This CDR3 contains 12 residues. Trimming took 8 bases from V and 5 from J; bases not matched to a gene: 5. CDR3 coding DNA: TGTGCCAGCCTAAGGGGGCGGACTGAAGCTTTCTTT. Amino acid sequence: CASLRGRTEAFF.

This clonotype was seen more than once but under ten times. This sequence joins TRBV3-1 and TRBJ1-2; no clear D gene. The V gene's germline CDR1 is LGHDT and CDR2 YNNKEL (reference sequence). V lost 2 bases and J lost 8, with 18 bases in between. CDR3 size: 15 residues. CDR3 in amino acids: CASSQNRETSSGYTF. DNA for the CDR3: TGTGCCAGCAGCCAAAATCGGGAAACTTCCAGCGGCTACACCTTC.

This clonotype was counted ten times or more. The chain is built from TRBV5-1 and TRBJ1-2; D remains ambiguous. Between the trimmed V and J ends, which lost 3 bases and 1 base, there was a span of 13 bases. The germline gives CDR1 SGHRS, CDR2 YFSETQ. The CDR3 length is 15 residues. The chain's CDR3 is CASSWSGGINYGYTF. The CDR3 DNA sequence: TGCGCCAGCAGCTGGTCAGGTGGAATTAACTATGGCTACACCTTC.

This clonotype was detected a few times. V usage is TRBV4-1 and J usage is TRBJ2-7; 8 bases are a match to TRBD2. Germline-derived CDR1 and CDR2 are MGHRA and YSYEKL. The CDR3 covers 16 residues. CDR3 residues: CTSSQVLFPGGGEQYV. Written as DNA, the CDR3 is TGCACCAGCAGCCAAGTCCTCTTCCCGGGAGGGGGCGAGCAGTACGTC.

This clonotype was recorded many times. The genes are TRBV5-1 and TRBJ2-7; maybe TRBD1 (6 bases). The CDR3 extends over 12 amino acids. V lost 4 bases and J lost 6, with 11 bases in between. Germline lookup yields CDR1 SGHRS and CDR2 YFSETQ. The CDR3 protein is CASSRGTGEQYF. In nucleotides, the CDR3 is TGCGCCAGCAGCAGGGGGACGGGCGAGCAGTACTTC.

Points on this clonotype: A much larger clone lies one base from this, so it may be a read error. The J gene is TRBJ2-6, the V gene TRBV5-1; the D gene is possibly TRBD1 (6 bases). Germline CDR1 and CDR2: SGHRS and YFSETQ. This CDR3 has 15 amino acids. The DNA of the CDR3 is TGCGCCAACAGCTCCAGGGGCTCTGGGGCCAACGTCCTGACTTTC. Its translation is CANSSRGSGANVLTF. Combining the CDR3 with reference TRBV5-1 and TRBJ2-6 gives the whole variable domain KAGVTQTPRYLIKTRGQQVTLSCSPISGHRSVSWYQQTPGQGLQFLFEYFSETQRNKGNFPGRFSGRQFSNSRSEMNVSTLELGDSALYLCANSSRGSGANVLTFGAGSRLTVL.

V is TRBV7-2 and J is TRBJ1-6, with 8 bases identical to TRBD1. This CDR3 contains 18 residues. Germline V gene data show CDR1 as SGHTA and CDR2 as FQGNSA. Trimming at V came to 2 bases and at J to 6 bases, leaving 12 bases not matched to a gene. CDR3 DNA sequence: TGTGCCAGCAGCTTATTCTTTGATGGGACAGGCGCTAATTCACCCCTCCACTTT. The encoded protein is CASSLFFDGTGANSPLHF. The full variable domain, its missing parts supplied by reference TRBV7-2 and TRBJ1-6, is GAGVSQSPSNKVTEKGKDVELRCDPISGHTALYWYRQSLGQGLEFLIYFQGNSAPDKSGLPSDRFSAERTGGSVSTLTIQRTQQEDSAVYLCASSLFFDGTGANSPLHFGNGTRLTVT.

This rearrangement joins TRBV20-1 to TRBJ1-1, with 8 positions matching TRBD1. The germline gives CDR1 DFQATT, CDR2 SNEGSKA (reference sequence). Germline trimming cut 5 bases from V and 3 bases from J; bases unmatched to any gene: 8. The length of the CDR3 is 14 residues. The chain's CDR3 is CSAPPGTGYTEAFF. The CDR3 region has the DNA TGCAGTGCTCCCCCGGGGACAGGCTACACTGAAGCTTTCTTT.

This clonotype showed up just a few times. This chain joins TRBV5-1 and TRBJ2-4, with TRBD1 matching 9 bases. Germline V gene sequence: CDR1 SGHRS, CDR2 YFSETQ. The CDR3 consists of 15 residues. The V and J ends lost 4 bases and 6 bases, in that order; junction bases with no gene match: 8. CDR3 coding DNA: TGCGCCAGCAGCCAAAGGACAGGGGATGGAAACATTCAGTACTTC. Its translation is CASSQRTGDGNIQYF.

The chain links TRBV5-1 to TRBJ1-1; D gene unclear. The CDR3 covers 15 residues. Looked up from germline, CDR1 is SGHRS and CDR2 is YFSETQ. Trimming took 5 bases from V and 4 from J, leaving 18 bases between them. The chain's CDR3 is CASRVAGSRITEAFF. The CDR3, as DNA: TGCGCCAGCAGGGTGGCGGGATCTCGGATCACTGAAGCTTTCTTT.

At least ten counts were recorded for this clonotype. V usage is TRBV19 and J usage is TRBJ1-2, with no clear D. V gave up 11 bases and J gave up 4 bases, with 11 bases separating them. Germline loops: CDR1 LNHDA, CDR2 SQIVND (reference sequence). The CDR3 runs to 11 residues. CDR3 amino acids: CASYSGYGYTF. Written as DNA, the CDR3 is TGTGCCTCCTATTCGGGCTATGGCTACACCTTC.

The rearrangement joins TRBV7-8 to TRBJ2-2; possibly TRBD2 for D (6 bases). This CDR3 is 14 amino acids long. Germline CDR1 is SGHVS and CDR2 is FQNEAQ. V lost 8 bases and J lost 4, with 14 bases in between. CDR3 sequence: CASHQGLTTGELFF. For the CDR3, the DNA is TGTGCCAGCCACCAGGGACTCACCACCGGGGAGCTGTTTTTT.

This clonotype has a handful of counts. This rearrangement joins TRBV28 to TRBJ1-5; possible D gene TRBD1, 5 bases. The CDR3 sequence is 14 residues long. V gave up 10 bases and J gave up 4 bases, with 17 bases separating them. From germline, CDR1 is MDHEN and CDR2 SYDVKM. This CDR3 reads CATIGQGRNQPQHF. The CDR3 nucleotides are TGTGCCACCATCGGGCAGGGCAGAAATCAGCCCCAGCATTTT.

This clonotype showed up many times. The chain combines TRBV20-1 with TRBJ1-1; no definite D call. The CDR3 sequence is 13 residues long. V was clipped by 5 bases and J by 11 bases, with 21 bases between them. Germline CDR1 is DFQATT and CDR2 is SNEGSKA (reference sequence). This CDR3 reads CSAYAGRAIGAFF. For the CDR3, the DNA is TGCAGTGCTTATGCCGGACGGGCTATAGGCGCTTTCTTT.

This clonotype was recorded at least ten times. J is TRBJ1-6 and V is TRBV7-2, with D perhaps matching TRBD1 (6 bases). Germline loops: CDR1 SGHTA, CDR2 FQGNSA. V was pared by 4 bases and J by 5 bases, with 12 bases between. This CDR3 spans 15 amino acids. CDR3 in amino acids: CASSSMGADNSPLHF. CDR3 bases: TGTGCCAGCAGCTCCATGGGGGCGGATAATTCACCCCTCCACTTT.